What follows is one T cell receptor beta chain and its context. The sample originates from a study of T cell changes during pregnancy in multiple sclerosis. Sequencing used immunoSEQ multiplex PCR; TCRdb keeps in-frame clones, though not all of them. Counted here are 70,000 to 95,000 clones, 90% to 95% occurring once; the ten biggest clones make up 2% to 2.5%. The sample was peripheral blood, taken in the third trimester of pregnancy. The TCR comes from a female donor with multiple sclerosis, enrolled in a pregnancy study.

The DNA for the CDR3 is TGTGCCAGCAGTTTCTTGTCTAGCGGGAGGTACAATGAGCAGTTCTTC. Translating gives CASSFLSSGRYNEQFF. This chain uses TRBV27 with TRBJ2-1; 11 bases align to TRBD2. Germline-derived CDR1 and CDR2 are MNHEY and SMNVEV (reference sequence). V lost 3 bases to trimming and J lost 4 bases; unmatched junction nucleotides: 5. The CDR3 loop spans 16 amino acids.